The 9 T cell receptor beta chains listed next were all sequenced from one sample in a study of Ad26.COV2.S vaccination and SARS-CoV-2 variants. Treatment meaning: around 19 received Ad26.COV2.S at low or high dose, single or two shots; about five received placebo; per-sample allocation not given. Each sample was drawn 63 days after the first injection (of vaccine or placebo). The method was immunoSEQ multiplex PCR; TCRdb's version includes in-frame clones alone and lacks a portion of them. Here the sample spans fewer than 500,000 clones, 90% being singletons. The source material was peripheral blood, sampled in a trial of Ad26.COV2.S vaccine versus placebo. The receptors here all came from a person between 18 and 65 years old who received the Ad26.COV2.S COVID-19 vaccine or a placebo.

J is TRBJ2-7 and V is TRBV11-2, with D perhaps TRBD2 (6 bases). The germline CDR1 and CDR2 sequences are SGHAT and FQNNGV. The V end was cut by 0 bases, the J end by 3 bases, with 12 bases between. This CDR3 contains 15 residues. CDR3 residues: CASSLELAEYYEQYF. As DNA, the CDR3 is TGTGCCAGCAGCTTAGAACTAGCTGAGTACTACGAGCAGTACTTC.

The genes are TRBV12-3 or TRBV12-4 and TRBJ1-5; D call uncertain. The CDR3 has 13 residues. Deletions cut 5 bases from V and 3 bases from J, with 8 bases between. CDR3 sequence reads: CASSHGVNQPQHF. CDR3 DNA: TGTGCCAGCAGTCATGGGGTCAATCAGCCCCAGCATTTT.

The chain employs TRBV7-3 and TRBJ2-2, with TRBD2 identical over 7 bases. V gave up 3 bases and J gave up 5 bases; unmatched junction bases: 6. The CDR3 covers 15 residues. CDR1 SGHTA and CDR2 FQGTGA come from the germline V gene. This CDR3 is CASSFSISGTGELFF. The CDR3 DNA sequence: TGTGCCAGCAGCTTTTCTATTAGCGGGACCGGGGAGCTGTTTTTT.

V gene TRBV5-6 combines with J gene TRBJ2-7; TRBD1 matches at 7 bases. Germline V gene data show CDR1 as SGHDT and CDR2 as YYEEEE. V lost 3 bases to trimming and J lost 6 bases; unmatched junction nucleotides: 6. This CDR3 region has 13 residues. CDR3 sequence reads: CASSYGTVSEQYF. The CDR3 DNA is TGTGCCAGCAGCTACGGGACAGTTTCCGAGCAGTACTTC.

This rearrangement joins TRBV3-1 (or the pseudogene TRBV3-2) to TRBJ2-7; 7 bases are a match to TRBD2. The CDR3 sequence is 14 residues long. Germline V lookup: CDR1 LGHDT, CDR2 YNNKEL (reference sequence). The V gene end was trimmed by 3 bases and the J gene end by 0 bases; junction bases not matched to a gene: 2. The CDR3 reads CASSQERDSYEQYF. In DNA form, the CDR3 reads TGTGCCAGCAGCCAGGAGCGGGACTCCTACGAGCAGTACTTC.

The V and J genes are TRBV19 and TRBJ1-2; 9 nucleotides agree with TRBD1. Germline loops: CDR1 LNHDA, CDR2 SQIVND (reference sequence). Trimming cost V 9 bases and J 0 bases; bases outside gene matches: 8. The CDR3 consists of 15 residues. CDR3 nucleotides: TGTGCCAGCAAGGGACAGGGTTTGACTAACTATGGCTACACCTTC. Translated: CASKGQGLTNYGYTF. Full variable domain (remainder filled in from reference TRBV19 and TRBJ1-2): DGGITQSPKYLFRKEGQNVTLSCEQNLNHDAMYWYRQDPGQGLRLIYYSQIVNDFQKGDIAEGYSVSREKKESFPLTVTSAQKNPTAFYLCASKGQGLTNYGYTFGSGTRLTVV.

The CDR3 region has the DNA TGCGCCAGCAGCCTGGGGGACAGGGGCAATCAGCCCCAGCATTTT. Its protein product is CASSLGDRGNQPQHF. J is TRBJ1-5 and V is TRBV5-1; 9 bases map to TRBD1. This CDR3 comprises 15 residues. V lost 4 bases and J lost 2; bases outside the gene matches: 4. The germline V gene has CDR1 SGHRS and CDR2 YFSETQ. Looking up the rest from reference TRBV5-1 and TRBJ1-5 gives the full variable domain: KAGVTQTPRYLIKTRGQQVTLSCSPISGHRSVSWYQQTPGQGLQFLFEYFSETQRNKGNFPGRFSGRQFSNSRSEMNVSTLELGDSALYLCASSLGDRGNQPQHFGDGTRLSIL.

This clone was detected a few times. CDR3 sequence (DNA): TGTGCCAGTAAGGCAGGGGGCAATCAGCCCCAGCATTTT. It yields the protein CASKAGGNQPQHF. The chain combines TRBV19 with TRBJ1-5; D may be TRBD1 (6 bases). The CDR3 contains 13 residues. Trimming left V 7 bases short and J 2 bases short, with 9 bases between. Germline V gene data show CDR1 as LNHDA and CDR2 as SQIVND (reference sequence).

Note on this clone: One end of the junction is discordant with germline, which a read error may explain. The chain employs TRBV30 and TRBJ1-2; weak D call: TRBD1 (6 bases). Germline assignment: CDR1 GTSNPN and CDR2 SVGIG (reference sequence). The CDR3 loop spans 10 amino acids. CDR3 bases: TGTGCCTGGAAGGGGCCAGGGGCGGCCTTC. This translates into CAWKGPGAAF.